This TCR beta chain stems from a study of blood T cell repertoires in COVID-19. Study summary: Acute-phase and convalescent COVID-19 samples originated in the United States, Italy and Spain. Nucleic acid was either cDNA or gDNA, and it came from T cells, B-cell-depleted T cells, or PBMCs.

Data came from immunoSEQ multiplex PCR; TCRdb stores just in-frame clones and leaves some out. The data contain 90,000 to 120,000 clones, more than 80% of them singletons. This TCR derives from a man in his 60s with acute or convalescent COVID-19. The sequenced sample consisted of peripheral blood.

This chain's CDR3 is CATSDSSAPGQFEAGANVLTF. In DNA, the CDR3 is TGTGCCACCAGTGATTCAAGCGCCCCGGGACAGTTCGAGGCTGGGGCCAACGTCCTGACTTTC. The chain links TRBV24-1 to TRBJ2-6; 7 bases are shared with TRBD1. CDR3 length: 21 residues. J lost 2 bases, V lost 2 bases, and 17 bases had no gene match. Germline V gene lookup returns CDR1 KGHDR and CDR2 SFDVKD.